The source of this T cell receptor (beta chain) is a study of Siglec-9 on CD8 T cells in melanoma. The table lists this clone with a few counts. Trimming removed 4 bases from V and 4 bases from J, with 11 bases in between. Germline V gene data show CDR1 as SGHAT and CDR2 as FQNNGV. The CDR3 is 14 residues long. This table comes from immunoSEQ multiplex PCR, and its TCRdb copy is limited to in-frame clones, with some not included. The sample contains more than 30,000 clones, more than 65% of which appear only once. This chain uses TRBV11-2 with TRBJ1-3; a possible D gene is TRBD1 (6 bases). The specimen was Siglec-9- CD8+ T cells sorted from blood. The sequence derives from a human donor in good health. The CDR3 loop is CASSYPDSGNTIYF. Here the CDR3 DNA reads TGTGCCAGCAGCTACCCGGACAGCGGAAACACCATATATTTT.